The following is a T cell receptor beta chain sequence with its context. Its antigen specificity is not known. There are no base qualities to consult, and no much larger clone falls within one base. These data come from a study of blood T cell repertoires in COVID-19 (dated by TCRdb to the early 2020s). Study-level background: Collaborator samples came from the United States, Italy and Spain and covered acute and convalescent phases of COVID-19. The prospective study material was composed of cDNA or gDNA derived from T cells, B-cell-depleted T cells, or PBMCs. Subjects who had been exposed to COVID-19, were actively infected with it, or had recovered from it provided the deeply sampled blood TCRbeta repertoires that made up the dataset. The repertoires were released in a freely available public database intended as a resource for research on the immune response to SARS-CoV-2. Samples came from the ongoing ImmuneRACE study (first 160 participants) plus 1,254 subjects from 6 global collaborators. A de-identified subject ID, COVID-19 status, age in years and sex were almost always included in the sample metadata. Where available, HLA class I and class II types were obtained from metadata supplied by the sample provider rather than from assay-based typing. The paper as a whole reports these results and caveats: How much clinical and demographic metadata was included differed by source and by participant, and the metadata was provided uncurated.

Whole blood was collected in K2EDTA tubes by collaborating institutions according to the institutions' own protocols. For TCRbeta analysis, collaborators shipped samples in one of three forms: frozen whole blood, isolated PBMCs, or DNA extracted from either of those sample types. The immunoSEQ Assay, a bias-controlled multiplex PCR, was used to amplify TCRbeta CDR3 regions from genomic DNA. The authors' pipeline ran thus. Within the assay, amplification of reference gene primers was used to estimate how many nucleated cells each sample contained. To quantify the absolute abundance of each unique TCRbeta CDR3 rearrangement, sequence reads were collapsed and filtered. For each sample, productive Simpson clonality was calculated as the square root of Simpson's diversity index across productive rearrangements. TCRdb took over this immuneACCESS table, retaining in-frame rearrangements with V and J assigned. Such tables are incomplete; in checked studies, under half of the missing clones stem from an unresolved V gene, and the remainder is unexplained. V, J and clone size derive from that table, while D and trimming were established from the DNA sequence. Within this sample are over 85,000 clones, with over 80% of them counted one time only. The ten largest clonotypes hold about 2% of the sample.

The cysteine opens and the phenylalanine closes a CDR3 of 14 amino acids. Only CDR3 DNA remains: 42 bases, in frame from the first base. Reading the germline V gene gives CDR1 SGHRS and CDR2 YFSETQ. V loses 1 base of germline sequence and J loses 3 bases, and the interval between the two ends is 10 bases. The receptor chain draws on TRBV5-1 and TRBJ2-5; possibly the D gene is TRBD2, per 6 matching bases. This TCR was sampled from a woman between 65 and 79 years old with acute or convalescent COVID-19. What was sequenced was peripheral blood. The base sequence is TGCGCCAGCAGCTTGCCGGGGGAAAAAGAGACCCAGTACTTC. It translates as CASSLPGEKETQYF. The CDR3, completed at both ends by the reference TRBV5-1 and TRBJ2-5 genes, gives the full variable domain KAGVTQTPRYLIKTRGQQVTLSCSPISGHRSVSWYQQTPGQGLQFLFEYFSETQRNKGNFPGRFSGRQFSNSRSEMNVSTLELGDSALYLCASSLPGEKETQYFGPGTRLLVL.